One TCR beta chain is described in this entry. Antigen: not known. Between the trimmed V and J ends, which lost 0 bases and 4 bases, there was a span of 12 bases. CDR1 LGHNA and CDR2 YSLEER come from the germline V gene. The CDR3 contains 15 residues. This specimen belongs to a study of response to subunit inactivated influenza vaccine. Using its own MiXCR run on the RT-PCR reads, TCRdb lists one record per CDR3 protein. This table holds about 520,000 distinct CDR3 sequences, less than 7.5% found once. Overall study results and limits: Only a handful of new T cells, the authors suggested, are recruited with each seasonal influenza vaccination.

This chain links TRBV4-3 with TRBJ1-2; D not resolved. The specimen comprised PBMCs from blood, sampled roughly 24 months after vaccination. The TCR was taken from a man aged 50 to 69 who received an inactivated influenza vaccine. The CDR3 DNA reads TGCGCCAGCAGCCAAGATCAAGAGATCCTCTATGGCTACACCTTC. Translating gives CASSQDQEILYGYTF.